These 21 T cell receptor beta chains were all obtained from the same sample, sequenced in a study of T cell repertoires in cytomegalovirus infection. TCRdb re-called the reads through MiXCR, storing one row per CDR3 protein. Altogether 450,000 to 600,000 distinct CDR3 sequences are present, approximately 42% being singletons, with the ten largest covering roughly two fifths. Antigens of these TCRs are unknown. The starting material was cultured PBMCs, obtained from culture after CMV antigen stimulation. Receptors originate from a human donor in good health (CMV status not recorded). Some clones in this sample may be carry-over from other donors' samples.

This clonotype was observed a few times. The rearrangement links TRBV7-2 to TRBJ2-2; D is unclear. CDR1 and CDR2 (germline): SGHTA, FQGNSA. With 1 base removed from V and 0 bases from J, the gap between germline ends came to 12 bases. The CDR3 runs to 17 residues. Here the CDR3 DNA reads TGTGCCAGCAGCTTAGAGATCCAGCTCGCGAACACCGGGGAGCTGTTTTTT. Protein sequence: CASSLEIQLANTGELFF. The full variable domain, with the rest looked up from reference TRBV7-2 and TRBJ2-2, is GAGVSQSPSNKVTEKGKDVELRCDPISGHTALYWYRQSLGQGLEFLIYFQGNSAPDKSGLPSDRFSAERTGGSVSTLTIQRTQQEDSAVYLCASSLEIQLANTGELFFGEGSRLTVL.

In its sample, this clonotype was seen a few times. The V and J genes are TRBV7-2 and TRBJ2-7, with 8 bases identical to TRBD1. The CDR3 runs 15 residues. The germline CDR1 and CDR2 sequences are SGHTA and FQGNSA. With V trimmed by 5 bases and J by 5 bases, 11 bases remained unmatched. CDR3 region: CASSTDRGSYHEQYF. For the CDR3, the DNA is TGTGCCAGCAGCACCGACAGGGGAAGTTACCACGAGCAGTACTTC.

In nucleotides, the CDR3 is TGTGCCAGCAGCAACCGGGACTCCCCCCGGACTGAAGCTTTCTTT. It specifies CASSNRDSPRTEAFF. The chain recombines TRBV28 with TRBJ1-1, with a weak D call TRBD1 (5 bases). V gave up 6 bases and J gave up 5 bases, with 19 bases separating them. The CDR3 is 15 amino acids. Germline CDR1 reads MDHEN; CDR2 reads SYDVKM.

The CDR3 nucleotides read TGTGCCAGCAGTCGACAGGGGGCCGTCTACAATGAGCAGTTCTTC. Its translation is CASSRQGAVYNEQFF. The rearrangement links TRBV6-2 or TRBV6-3 to TRBJ2-1; 10 nucleotides match TRBD1. The CDR3 is made up of 15 amino acids. V lost 5 bases, J lost 3 bases, and 4 bases stayed unmatched. Germline V CDR1 and CDR2: MNHEY, SVGEGT.

This clonotype has just a few counts. The J gene is TRBJ2-2, the V gene TRBV19; D uncertain. Trimming cost V 8 bases and J 0 bases, with 10 bases left between them. CDR1 LNHDA and CDR2 SQIVND come from the germline V gene (reference sequence). The CDR3 covers 14 residues. CDR3 sequence (DNA): TGTGCCAGTCGGAAGGCCGCGAACACCGGGGAGCTGTTTTTT. The encoded protein is CASRKAANTGELFF.

This clonotype was seen once. The V call is TRBV10-3, the J call TRBJ2-3; 12 nucleotides match TRBD2. Germline loops: CDR1 ENHRY, CDR2 SYGVKD. The CDR3 has 16 amino acids. With V trimmed by 0 bases and J by 6 bases, 4 bases remained unmatched. CDR3 in amino acids: CAISESGLAGGDTQYF. Written as DNA, the CDR3 is TGTGCCATCAGTGAGTCGGGCCTAGCGGGAGGGGATACGCAGTATTTT.

In its sample, this clonotype was seen a few times. This rearrangement joins TRBV7-6 to TRBJ2-5, with 8 bases aligning to TRBD1. The germline V gene has CDR1 SGHVS and CDR2 FNYEAQ. V was pared by 0 bases and J by 5 bases, with 2 bases of the junction left unmatched. This CDR3 is 14 amino acids long. The CDR3 sequence: CASSLADRAETQYF. The CDR3 region has the DNA TGTGCCAGCAGCTTAGCGGACAGGGCGGAGACCCAGTACTTC.

For this clonotype: The junction differs from germline at one of its ends, possibly a read error. The rearrangement links TRBV4-1 to TRBJ2-3; no clear D. The CDR3 totals 13 residues. From germline, CDR1 is MGHRA and CDR2 YSYEKL. The CDR3 spells CASSQRARDTQYF. The CDR3 region has the DNA TGTGCCAGCAGCCAGAGAGCCCGGGATACGCAGTATTTT.

This clonotype was observed at least ten times. The chain joins TRBV11-3 to TRBJ2-1; 12 nucleotides match TRBD2. Germline assignment: CDR1 SGHNT and CDR2 YENEEA. After removal of 3 bases from V and 7 bases from J, the junction contained 4 bases not matched to a gene. The CDR3 totals 15 residues. CDR3 protein: CASSLGTSGRNEQFF. DNA for the CDR3: TGTGCCAGCAGCTTGGGAACTAGCGGGAGGAATGAGCAGTTCTTC.

The CDR3 DNA sequence: TGTGCCAGCAGCCCGGCCCCTGGCAATGAGCAGTTCTTC. Amino acid sequence: CASSPAPGNEQFF. The chain has TRBV7-9 and TRBJ2-1; D unclear. V was trimmed by 5 bases and J by 6 bases, leaving 11 bases between them. This CDR3 is built from 13 residues. CDR1 is SEHNR and CDR2 is FQNEAQ in the germline V gene (reference sequence).

This clonotype was found a few times. The chain is built from TRBV7-9 and TRBJ2-7; tentative D call: TRBD1 (6 bases). Trimming stripped 5 bases from V and 7 bases from J, with 18 bases between. The CDR3 is made up of 14 amino acids. The germline CDR1 and CDR2 sequences are SEHNR and FQNEAQ (reference sequence). The CDR3 DNA reads as TGTGCCAGCAGCACGGGGCAGGGGAGAGGGGAGCAGTACTTC. Its translation is CASSTGQGRGEQYF.

This chain joins TRBV6-1 and TRBJ2-3; D is perhaps TRBD2 (6 bases). Germline lookup yields CDR1 MNHNS and CDR2 SASEGT. Deletions cut 3 bases from V and 1 base from J, with 8 bases between. The CDR3 length is 14 residues. CDR3 DNA: TGTGCCAGCAGTGAGGGACTGGGCACAGATACGCAGTATTTT. It codes for CASSEGLGTDTQYF.

The V gene is TRBV4-1, the J gene TRBJ2-3; TRBD2 matches at 11 bases. J gave up 4 bases and V 3 bases, and 6 bases lay outside the gene matches. CDR1 MGHRA and CDR2 YSYEKL come from the germline V gene. The CDR3 has 16 residues. The CDR3 nucleotides read TGCGCCAGCAGCCAGCGATCTAGCGGGGGGTCAGATACGCAGTATTTT. As protein: CASSQRSSGGSDTQYF.

This rearrangement joins TRBV5-4 to TRBJ2-3; D not certain. V dropped 5 bases and J dropped 0 bases, with 7 bases sitting between them. The CDR3 runs 13 residues. Germline-derived CDR1 and CDR2 are SGHNT and YYREEE (reference sequence). The CDR3 region is CASSYDSTDTQYF. In DNA form, the CDR3 reads TGTGCCAGCAGTTACGACAGCACAGATACGCAGTATTTT.

The rearrangement joins TRBV10-1 to TRBJ2-1; 8 positions match TRBD2. Germline-derived CDR1 and CDR2 are WNHNN and SYGVQD (reference sequence). The length of the CDR3 is 15 residues. J lost 8 bases, V lost 0 bases, and 6 bases had no gene match. Here the CDR3 reads CASSESGTRSYEQFF. The CDR3 DNA is TGCGCCAGCAGTGAGTCCGGGACTAGGTCCTATGAGCAGTTCTTC.

This clonotype has just one count. The rearrangement joins TRBV6-5 to TRBJ2-2; D gene uncertain. The germline gives CDR1 MNHEY, CDR2 SVGAGI. This CDR3 is built from 15 residues. V gave up 4 bases and J gave up 3 bases, with 12 bases separating them. CDR3 amino acids: CASSLSPGDTGELFF. The CDR3 DNA sequence: TGTGCCAGCAGTTTGAGCCCTGGGGACACCGGGGAGCTGTTTTTT.

This chain joins TRBV5-4 and TRBJ1-2, with D uncertain. In germline, CDR1 is SGHNT, CDR2 YYREEE (reference sequence). V was shortened by 2 bases and J by 8 bases, with 13 bases between the two germline ends. The CDR3 length is 13 residues. The CDR3 DNA reads as TGTGCCAGCAGCTTATCCCGACTCGAGGGCTACACCTTC. Encoded protein: CASSLSRLEGYTF.

The gene calls are TRBV6-2 or TRBV6-3 and TRBJ2-3; D not resolved. The V gene lost 6 bases and the J gene lost 4 bases, with 14 bases spanning the gap. Germline loops: CDR1 MNHEY, CDR2 SVGEGT. This CDR3 has 14 amino acids. CDR3 loop: CASRDLGSADTQYF. The CDR3 nucleotides read TGTGCCAGCAGAGACTTGGGCAGCGCAGATACGCAGTATTTT.

In its sample, this clonotype was seen a few times. The chain links TRBV11-2 to TRBJ2-1; D possibly corresponds to TRBD1 (5 bases). Germline V gene lookup returns CDR1 SGHAT and CDR2 FQNNGV. CDR3 length: 15 amino acids. Trimming removed 5 bases at V and 9 bases at J, with 20 bases between. The CDR3 is CASSLVVLGASEQFF. CDR3 DNA sequence: TGTGCCAGCAGCCTAGTAGTCCTAGGGGCCTCTGAGCAGTTCTTC.

V gene TRBV7-4 combines with J gene TRBJ2-5; 9 nucleotides agree with TRBD2. CDR1 is SGHVT and CDR2 is SQSDAQ in the germline V gene. The CDR3 is made up of 18 amino acids. V lost 4 bases to trimming and J lost 0 bases; unmatched junction nucleotides: 12. This CDR3 reads CASSSPPLERGDQETQYF. DNA of the CDR3: TGTGCCAGCAGCTCCCCCCCGCTGGAGCGGGGGGACCAAGAGACCCAGTACTTC.

The V and J genes are TRBV2 and TRBJ1-2; D is unresolved. Trimming took off 2 bases at V and 2 bases at J, with 9 bases between the two ends. Germline CDR1 SNHLY, CDR2 FYNNEI. The CDR3 is 14 residues long. The CDR3 loop is CASSERRANYGYTF. CDR3 sequence (DNA): TGTGCCAGCAGTGAAAGGAGGGCGAACTATGGCTACACCTTC.